This is a list of T cell receptor beta chains from one sample in a study of blood T cell repertoires in COVID-19. The assay was immunoSEQ multiplex PCR, and TCRdb's table has in-frame clones only and misses some. This table holds about 250,000 clones, roughly 90% found once. Sequenced sample: peripheral blood. The receptors shown here come from a man aged 30-40 years with acute or convalescent COVID-19. The conserved cysteine and the conserved F or W are not part of the CDR3 here.

V gene: TRBV11-2; J gene: TRBJ2-2; CDR3 protein: ASSLEVGRVATGELF
V gene: TRBV6-1; J gene: TRBJ2-3; CDR3 protein: ASSDPPSGRTDTQY
V gene: TRBV9; J gene: TRBJ2-5; CDR3 protein: ASAYASQQETQY
V gene: TRBV19; J gene: TRBJ1-5; CDR3 protein: ASLETPNSNQPQH
V gene: TRBV29-1; J gene: TRBJ2-1; CDR3 protein: SVEADSYNEQF
V gene: TRBV5-1; J gene: TRBJ1-3; CDR3 protein: ASRSVTDGNTIY
V gene: TRBV11-3; J gene: TRBJ1-1; CDR3 protein: ASSSDGDTEAF
V gene: TRBV9; J gene: TRBJ1-6; CDR3 protein: ASSARTGGDSYNSPLH
V gene: TRBV5-4; J gene: TRBJ1-2; CDR3 protein: ASSFYGESYGYT
V gene: TRBV19; J gene: TRBJ1-3; CDR3 protein: ASSIVAAGNTIY
V gene: TRBV3-1/TRBV3-2; J gene: TRBJ1-3; CDR3 protein: ASSRSGTGNTIY
V gene: TRBV5-1; J gene: TRBJ2-1; CDR3 protein: ASSLPGTSVNEQF
V gene: TRBV5-1; J gene: TRBJ1-2; CDR3 protein: ASSRGQGRYGYT
V gene: TRBV10-3; J gene: TRBJ2-1; CDR3 protein: AISETGGRANEQF
V gene: TRBV15; J gene: TRBJ1-2; CDR3 protein: ATSRVGQGYGYT
V gene: TRBV19; J gene: TRBJ1-5; CDR3 protein: ASTPTGYSNQPQH
V gene: TRBV9; J gene: TRBJ2-2; CDR3 protein: ASSVEVAGAHTGELF
V gene: TRBV13; J gene: TRBJ2-3; CDR3 protein: ASSPDRGVDTQY
V gene: TRBV5-1; J gene: TRBJ2-1; CDR3 protein: ASSFEPGTGVREQF
V gene: TRBV3-1/TRBV3-2; J gene: TRBJ2-6; CDR3 protein: ASSLGGANVLT
V gene: TRBV11-2; J gene: TRBJ2-7; CDR3 protein: ASSRRGMGTGDEQY
V gene: TRBV27; J gene: TRBJ2-2; CDR3 protein: ASLSASRTGELF
V gene: TRBV6-5; J gene: TRBJ1-2; CDR3 protein: ASSQRTGVYGYT
V gene: TRBV6-6; J gene: TRBJ2-5; CDR3 protein: ASRTSGREETQY
V gene: TRBV4-1; J gene: TRBJ1-5; CDR3 protein: ASSPRDISNQPQH
V gene: TRBV5-5; J gene: TRBJ1-2; CDR3 protein: ASSRGSYGYT
V gene: TRBV18; J gene: TRBJ1-1; CDR3 protein: ASSRTGVGVGTEAF
V gene: TRBV6-4; J gene: TRBJ2-1; CDR3 protein: AGRGGSEKWGYNEQF
V gene: TRBV19; J gene: TRBJ1-2; CDR3 protein: ASSTLDRGAGYT
V gene: TRBV5-6; J gene: TRBJ2-3; CDR3 protein: ASSTSGTSGPGTQY
V gene: TRBV20-1; J gene: TRBJ2-7; CDR3 protein: SAERALEQY
V gene: TRBV27; J gene: TRBJ1-5; CDR3 protein: ASNRNTPRDYQPQH
V gene: TRBV6-7; J gene: TRBJ1-5; CDR3 protein: ASSADSYTMDQPQH
V gene: TRBV28; J gene: TRBJ1-5; CDR3 protein: ASRPPQRGRYQPQH
V gene: TRBV6-4; J gene: TRBJ1-2; CDR3 protein: ASSAYHEANYGYT
V gene: TRBV10-3; J gene: TRBJ1-2; CDR3 protein: AILAGRGGYT
V gene: TRBV30; J gene: TRBJ1-1; CDR3 protein: AWSVSQGTEAF
V gene: TRBV20-1; J gene: TRBJ1-5; CDR3 protein: SASLSNQPQH
V gene: TRBV2; J gene: TRBJ1-3; CDR3 protein: ASRAGTASGNTIY
V gene: TRBV28; J gene: TRBJ1-6; CDR3 protein: ASSLSAGWISPLH
V gene: TRBV30; J gene: TRBJ1-2; CDR3 protein: AWKWGDTRYGYT
V gene: TRBV30; J gene: TRBJ2-7; CDR3 protein: AWTSGPPHEQY
V gene: TRBV6-5; J gene: TRBJ1-2; CDR3 protein: ASSPDSSFYGYT
V gene: TRBV28; J gene: TRBJ1-5; CDR3 protein: ATRTGGNQPQH
V gene: TRBV5-1; J gene: TRBJ2-7; CDR3 protein: ASRTGGSDEQY
V gene: TRBV3-1/TRBV3-2; J gene: TRBJ1-2; CDR3 protein: ASSPLGGASGYT
V gene: TRBV4-1; J gene: TRBJ2-7; CDR3 protein: ASSLVPGQGAYEQY
V gene: TRBV3-1/TRBV3-2; J gene: TRBJ1-6; CDR3 protein: ASSQDLPSPLH
V gene: TRBV18; J gene: TRBJ2-2; CDR3 protein: ASGQEFTGELF